One T cell receptor beta chain is described in this entry. Its matching antigen is unknown. Genes and germline are mouse. The sequenced fragment ends 1 residue before the CDR3 boundary, so the rest is inferred from the germline J gene. TCRbeta CDR3 was sequenced at survey depth with template counts. Assay: immunoSEQ multiplex PCR; the TCRdb copy retains only in-frame clones and omits some. The sample has some 22,000 clones, over 55% seen once. These data belong to a study of tissue T cells after allogeneic stem cell transplantation. Unmatched junction bases numbered 1, after V lost 0 bases and J lost 0 bases. The CDR3 contains 15 residues. Per the germline V gene, CDR1 is LGHNA and CDR2 is YNLKQL (reference sequence). Overall study findings and caveats: Only a limited share of tissue TCRs appeared in blood or spleen. Few T cell clones were shared across patients, but motif clusters showed tissue-specific shared signatures.

V and J are TRBV5 and TRBJ1-1, with 7 positions matching TRBD1. The sample was spleen. The TCR originated in a female BALB/c mouse in good health. These mice share the MHC haplotype H2-d. CDR3 region: CASSQETGKNTEVFF. The CDR3 DNA, read in part, is TGTGCCAGCAGCCAAGAGACAGGGAAGAACACAGAAGTCTTC.